This T cell receptor (beta chain) was sequenced for a study of CD8 T cells in Susac syndrome. Germline loops: CDR1 SGHRS, CDR2 YFSETQ. The V gene lost 4 bases and the J gene lost 6 bases, with 16 bases spanning the gap. The CDR3 spans 14 residues. An input of roughly 0.45 to 1 ug of RNA was subjected to reverse transcription using random hexamers. Amplification of TCR beta CDR3 by immunoSEQ multiplex PCR spanned 54 Vbeta and 13 Jbeta. In TCRdb, the immunoSEQ multiplex PCR reads were re-called with MiXCR into one record per CDR3 protein. The sample lists about 150,000 distinct CDR3 sequences, approximately 93% occurring once.

This receptor was identified in a human donor in good health. The chain combines TRBV5-1 with TRBJ2-5; D may correspond to TRBD1 or TRBD2 (5 bases each). Sequences were obtained from CD4+ T cells from PBMCs. CDR3 bases: TGCGCCAGCAGCCCCGGGACGGCAGGGCAGACCCAGTACTTC. Its translation: CASSPGTAGQTQYF.